A single sample gave rise to the 11 T cell receptor beta chains below, sequenced in a study of molecular identifiers for immune sequencing clone quantification. TCRdb ran MiXCR on the PCR reads and lists one entry per CDR3 protein. The table has some 580,000 distinct CDR3 sequences, around 25% seen once. Sequenced sample: naive CD8+ T cells from blood, with Jurkat cell RNA spiked in. Subset meaning: FACS-sorted CD8+CD4-CCR7+CD45RA+ naive T cells. These receptors came from a human donor in good health. Some libraries in this study had Jurkat cell RNA spiked in.

This clonotype has at least ten counts. V is TRBV5-6 and J is TRBJ2-7; TRBD1 might be the D (6 bases). The V gene lost 3 bases and the J gene lost 3 bases, with 13 bases spanning the gap. This CDR3 has 14 residues. The V gene's germline CDR1 is SGHDT and CDR2 YYEEEE. The chain's CDR3 is CASSSVTGNYEQYF. CDR3 bases: TGTGCCAGCAGCTCCGTGACAGGAAACTACGAGCAGTACTTC.

This clonotype was counted a single time. The junction differs from germline at one of its ends, possibly a read error. This chain connects TRBV19 to TRBJ1-5, with 8 bases fitting TRBD1. The CDR3 has 15 amino acids. From germline, CDR1 is LNHDA and CDR2 SQIVND (reference sequence). The DNA of the CDR3 is TGTGCCAGTAGTACCACTACCAGGGGGCAACAGCCCCGGCATTTT. Residues: CASSTTTRGQQPRHF.

Comment on this clonotype: A much larger clone differs from this one at a single base, so this may be a read error. Since the CDR3 does not end with the conserved phenylalanine or tryptophan, this likely comes from a read error. V gene TRBV20-1 combines with J gene TRBJ2-7, with D hard to call. Trimming shortened V by 0 bases and J by 3 bases, and 6 bases separated the two germline ends. Germline V gene data show CDR1 as DFQATT and CDR2 as SNEGSKA (reference sequence). This CDR3 is 12 amino acids long. This CDR3 is CSARDHSYEQYL. DNA of the CDR3: TGCAGTGCTAGAGATCACAGCTACGAGCAGTACCTC.

This clonotype appeared a few times. The chain recombines TRBV7-3 with TRBJ2-2; no clear D gene. The V end was cut by 5 bases, the J end by 8 bases, with 9 bases between. Germline CDR1 is SGHTA and CDR2 is FQGTGA. The CDR3 is 12 amino acids. The CDR3 loop is CASSNLIGELFF. The CDR3 DNA reads as TGTGCCAGCAGCAACCTAATAGGGGAGCTGTTTTTT.

The chain has TRBV27 and TRBJ2-2; D not resolved. Germline values: CDR1 MNHEY, CDR2 SMNVEV (reference sequence). CDR3 length: 16 residues. V dropped 5 bases and J dropped 0 bases, with 13 bases sitting between them. CDR3 bases: TGTGCCAGCAGTACCTCCAGGCTCTCGAACACCGGGGAGCTGTTTTTT. Protein: CASSTSRLSNTGELFF.

This clonotype was recorded a few times. The junction shows a germline mismatch at one end, possibly a read error. The chain recombines TRBV5-1 with TRBJ2-7; D may be TRBD1 or TRBD2 (6 bases each). Per the germline V gene, CDR1 is SGHRS and CDR2 is YFSETQ. This CDR3 has 13 amino acids. In DNA form, the CDR3 reads TGCGCCAGCAGCAGGGGGGACGCAGAGGAGCAGTGCTTC. Its protein product is CASSRGDAEEQCF.

In its sample, this clonotype was seen a few times. The chain has TRBV5-6 and TRBJ2-5; 10 bases are shared with TRBD2. This CDR3 is built from 18 residues. V trimming: 3 bases; J trimming: 10 bases; junction bases outside the gene matches: 21. The V gene's germline CDR1 is SGHDT and CDR2 YYEEEE. CDR3 nucleotides: TGTGCCAGCAGCTGGGACTATTTCCGTCTAGCGGGAGAGGGGTTCCAGTACTTC. Amino acid sequence: CASSWDYFRLAGEGFQYF.

This clonotype appeared a few times. The CDR3 region is CASSSQITGPSAKNIQYF. The CDR3 DNA reads TGTGCCAGCAGCTCACAAATCACAGGGCCTTCGGCCAAAAACATTCAGTACTTC. V gene TRBV13 combines with J gene TRBJ2-4; TRBD1 might be the D (6 bases). V lost 4 bases, J lost 1 base, and 20 bases lay in between. Per germline, CDR1 PRHDT and CDR2 FYEKMQ (reference sequence). The CDR3 is 18 amino acids.

This clonotype was observed at least ten times. The V call is TRBV30, the J call TRBJ2-1, with TRBD2 identical over 8 bases. J was trimmed by 2 bases and V by 1 base; bases with no gene match: 4. Per the germline V gene, CDR1 is GTSNPN and CDR2 is SVGIG (reference sequence). This CDR3 contains 15 residues. This CDR3 reads CAWSALAGAYNEQFF. In nucleotides, the CDR3 is TGTGCCTGGAGTGCCCTAGCGGGCGCCTACAATGAGCAGTTCTTC.

The chain couples TRBV4-3 to TRBJ2-1; TRBD1 agrees at 8 bases. The V segment lost 0 bases and the J segment 5 bases; nucleotides outside the gene matches: 12. The CDR3 is made up of 18 amino acids. CDR1 is LGHNA, CDR2 YSLEER, per germline. Written as DNA, the CDR3 is TGCGCCAGCAGCCAAGATCGGGCCACAGGGGGTTCCAACAATGAGCAGTTCTTC. Amino acid sequence: CASSQDRATGGSNNEQFF.

As to this clonotype: A much larger clone differs by one base, so this may be a read error. The genes are TRBV29-1 and TRBJ1-5, with 9 nucleotides matching TRBD1. CDR1 is SQVTM and CDR2 is ANQGSEA in the germline V gene. The CDR3 totals 13 residues. The V gene end was trimmed by 4 bases and the J gene end by 5 bases; junction bases not matched to a gene: 3. CDR3 nucleotide sequence: TGCAGCGTTGCTACAGGGGGCGATCAGCCCCAGCATTTT. Translating it yields CSVATGGDQPQHF.